One sample yielded the 9 T cell receptor beta chains listed below, sequenced in a study of blood T cell repertoires in COVID-19. Measured with immunoSEQ multiplex PCR; TCRdb has only the in-frame clones, and not every one. The sample yields tens of thousands of clones, about 86% seen once. Sequences were obtained from peripheral blood. The receptors come from an elderly woman with active or convalescent COVID-19.

This chain connects TRBV5-1 to TRBJ1-5; D perhaps matches TRBD1 (5 bases). Trimming removed 0 bases at V and 0 bases at J, with 10 bases between. This CDR3 is 16 amino acids long. Germline-derived CDR1 and CDR2 are SGHRS and YFSETQ. The CDR3 sequence: CASSLEGHSSNQPQHF. The CDR3 DNA reads as TGCGCCAGCAGCTTGGAAGGACATTCTAGCAATCAGCCCCAGCATTTT. Full variable domain (missing parts from reference TRBV5-1 and TRBJ1-5): KAGVTQTPRYLIKTRGQQVTLSCSPISGHRSVSWYQQTPGQGLQFLFEYFSETQRNKGNFPGRFSGRQFSNSRSEMNVSTLELGDSALYLCASSLEGHSSNQPQHFGDGTRLSIL.

The chain is built from TRBV18 and TRBJ1-1, with unresolved D. Germline V gene sequence: CDR1 KGHSH, CDR2 LQKENI. Between the trimmed V and J ends, which lost 1 base and 7 bases, there was a span of 19 bases. CDR3 length equals 16 residues. The CDR3 DNA sequence: TGTGCCAGCTCACCACAGGACGTGGGGAGCGGAATTGAAGCTTTCTTT. Translated, it gives CASSPQDVGSGIEAFF.

The CDR3 DNA is TGTGCCAGCGCAGACCGGGACAGGCTCACAGATACGCAGTATTTT. It encodes CASADRDRLTDTQYF. The chain joins TRBV27 to TRBJ2-3, with 8 bases matching TRBD1. The CDR3 covers 15 residues. CDR1 MNHEY and CDR2 SMNVEV come from the germline V gene (reference sequence). The J segment lost 2 bases and the V segment lost 8 bases, leaving 9 bases of the junction unmatched.

The chain uses TRBV4-2 and TRBJ1-2; 7 bases agree with TRBD1. The CDR3 contains 18 residues. V lost 4 bases and J lost 7; bases outside the gene matches: 21. CDR1 and CDR2 from the germline V gene are LGHNA and YNFKEQ. The CDR3 here is CASSPPTGPTGSRGGYTF. CDR3 nucleotides: TGTGCCAGCAGCCCTCCGACAGGGCCGACAGGTAGCCGGGGTGGCTACACCTTC.

V usage is TRBV30 and J usage is TRBJ2-7; D perhaps matches TRBD2 (5 bases). Per the germline V gene, CDR1 is GTSNPN and CDR2 is SVGIG (reference sequence). CDR3 size: 15 residues. V lost 2 bases and J lost 3, with 17 bases in between. CDR3 DNA: TGTGCCTGGAGTAGCGGTCTCCCGGGGAGCTACGAGCAGTACTTC. Its protein is CAWSSGLPGSYEQYF.

The count of this clone is one. DNA of the CDR3: TGCAGCGCTGGGACAGCCTCTGGAAACACCATATATTTT. Its translation is CSAGTASGNTIYF. The J gene is TRBJ1-3, the V gene TRBV29-1; 7 bases map to TRBD1. The V segment lost 7 bases and the J segment 0 bases; nucleotides outside the gene matches: 3. The CDR3 runs to 13 residues. Germline CDR1 SQVTM, CDR2 ANQGSEA.

The chain employs TRBV28 and TRBJ2-2; D is possibly TRBD1 (5 bases). The CDR3 loop spans 16 amino acids. The V and J ends lost 6 bases and 4 bases respectively, with 18 bases between them. Germline V gene sequence: CDR1 MDHEN, CDR2 SYDVKM. The DNA for the CDR3 is TGTGCCAGCAGACCCTCCGACAGAGCTTCCACCGGGGAGCTGTTTTTT. Its protein product is CASRPSDRASTGELFF.

The rearrangement uses TRBV5-1 and TRBJ2-7; 11 bases match TRBD2. There are 16 residues in the CDR3. J was trimmed by 7 bases and V by 5 bases; bases with no gene match: 14. CDR1 SGHRS and CDR2 YFSETQ come from the germline V gene. The DNA of the CDR3 is TGCGCCAGCAGGGTGACCCCGGGACTAGCGGTTTTAGAGCAGTACTTC. Amino acid sequence: CASRVTPGLAVLEQYF.

This rearrangement joins TRBV4-3 to TRBJ2-1, with 9 nucleotides matching TRBD2. The junction had 8 bases not matched to a gene; V was cut back by 4 bases and J by 4 bases. The length of the CDR3 is 16 residues. Germline V gene lookup returns CDR1 LGHNA and CDR2 YSLEER. Written as DNA, the CDR3 is TGCGCCAGCAGCCGGAAGGGACTAGCAGCTTACAATGAGCAGTTCTTC. It yields the protein CASSRKGLAAYNEQFF.